The clone carrying this TCR beta chain was picked up one time. CDR1 and CDR2 (germline): SGHRS, YFSETQ. Losses at the gene ends were 4 bases for V and 5 bases for J; bases not matched to a gene: 9. The length of the CDR3 is 15 residues. The assay was immunoSEQ multiplex PCR, and TCRdb's table has in-frame clones only and misses some. The sample lists nearly 55,000 clones; 95% to 97% were seen once. The data are from a study of control samples from healthy donors and cancer patients. V and J are TRBV5-1 and TRBJ2-5; 9 nucleotides align to TRBD2. The sequenced sample was blood. The receptor comes from a young woman in good health. The CDR3 region is CASSGGTSWGETQYF. In nucleotides, the CDR3 is TGCGCCAGCAGCGGCGGGACTAGCTGGGGGGAGACCCAGTACTTC.